These 24 T cell receptor beta chains came from one sample sequenced in a study of blood T cell repertoires in COVID-19. Method: immunoSEQ multiplex PCR; TCRdb's copy keeps in-frame clones and lacks some. The sample has under 350,000 clones, 70% to 90% seen once. Sequenced material: peripheral blood. The source of these receptors is a man aged 60 to 75 who had recovered from COVID-19.

This rearrangement joins TRBV11-2 to TRBJ2-2; D remains unclear. The V gene lost 4 bases and the J gene lost 6 bases, with 21 bases spanning the gap. Per germline, CDR1 SGHAT and CDR2 FQNNGV. This CDR3 has 17 amino acids. The CDR3 here is CASSSYGLTDVPGELFF. The CDR3 DNA sequence: TGTGCCAGCAGCTCTTATGGGTTAACAGATGTCCCCGGGGAGCTGTTTTTT.

The chain combines TRBV4-1 with TRBJ1-6, with D perhaps matching TRBD1 (5 bases). This CDR3 has 15 residues. Germline loops: CDR1 MGHRA, CDR2 YSYEKL. The V end lost 2 bases, the J end lost 0 bases, and 5 bases lay between the germline ends. The CDR3 DNA sequence: TGCGCCAGCAGCCAACAGGGCTCCTATAATTCACCCCTCCACTTT. The encoded protein is CASSQQGSYNSPLHF.

A note on this clone: One junction end does not reproduce the germline sequence, and a read error may be involved. The chain has TRBV18 and TRBJ2-3; 11 nucleotides line up with TRBD2. CDR3 size: 17 residues. Per germline, CDR1 KGHSH and CDR2 LQKENI. CDR3 region: CASSTPGLAASTDTQYF. The CDR3 region has the DNA TGTGCCAGCTCAACACCGGGACTAGCGGCCTCCACAGATACGCAGTATTTT.

The chain joins TRBV7-9 to TRBJ2-5; TRBD1 aligns across 9 bases. V trimming: 4 bases; J trimming: 5 bases; junction bases outside the gene matches: 14. CDR1 is SEHNR, CDR2 FQNEAQ, per germline (reference sequence). The CDR3 spans 17 residues. CDR3 protein: CASSSGTGFPLGETQYF. As DNA, the CDR3 is TGTGCCAGCAGCTCAGGGACAGGGTTCCCCCTGGGGGAGACCCAGTACTTC.

V and J are TRBV5-1 and TRBJ1-1, with 8 bases identical to TRBD1. The V gene's germline CDR1 is SGHRS and CDR2 YFSETQ. The CDR3 loop spans 18 amino acids. The V gene end was trimmed by 0 bases and the J gene end by 0 bases; junction bases not matched to a gene: 10. The CDR3 DNA reads TGCGCCAGCAGCTTGGTTCGGGGGACAGGATCGATGAACACTGAAGCTTTCTTT. Its protein is CASSLVRGTGSMNTEAFF. Full variable domain (rest looked up from reference TRBV5-1 and TRBJ1-1): KAGVTQTPRYLIKTRGQQVTLSCSPISGHRSVSWYQQTPGQGLQFLFEYFSETQRNKGNFPGRFSGRQFSNSRSEMNVSTLELGDSALYLCASSLVRGTGSMNTEAFFGQGTRLTVV.

The rearrangement uses TRBV13 and TRBJ2-7, with D possibly matching TRBD2 (6 bases). This CDR3 comprises 15 residues. Trimming took 5 bases from V and 6 from J, leaving 20 bases between them. CDR1 is PRHDT, CDR2 FYEKMQ, per germline (reference sequence). Here the CDR3 reads CASSGGWGAIAEQYF. The CDR3 DNA follows: TGTGCCAGCAGCGGGGGGTGGGGTGCCATCGCCGAGCAGTACTTC.

The sample holds one count of this clone. V usage is TRBV7-9 and J usage is TRBJ2-1; 12 bases line up with TRBD2. The J segment lost 9 bases and the V segment lost 5 bases, leaving 8 bases of the junction unmatched. Germline assignment: CDR1 SEHNR and CDR2 FQNEAQ (reference sequence). This CDR3 contains 15 residues. CDR3 region: CASSQALAGGGEQFF. The CDR3 nucleotides read TGTGCCAGCAGCCAGGCACTAGCGGGGGGCGGTGAGCAGTTCTTC.

The chain has TRBV4-2 and TRBJ2-3, with TRBD2 matching over 11 bases. This CDR3 comprises 20 residues. V was clipped by 0 bases and J by 6 bases; unmatched bases: 17. Germline V CDR1 and CDR2: LGHNA, YNFKEQ. The CDR3 reads CASSQDLGTSGGGGADTQYF. CDR3 DNA sequence: TGTGCCAGCAGCCAAGATCTCGGGACTAGCGGAGGGGGGGGCGCGGATACGCAGTATTTT.

The chain uses TRBV24-1 and TRBJ2-1, with D possibly matching TRBD1 (5 bases). Per germline, CDR1 KGHDR and CDR2 SFDVKD. V dropped 6 bases and J dropped 6 bases, with 14 bases sitting between them. This CDR3 spans 14 amino acids. CDR3 amino acids: CATSQAGQGNEQFF. The DNA of the CDR3 is TGTGCCACCAGTCAGGCAGGGCAGGGCAATGAGCAGTTCTTC.

CDR3 loop: CASSLDSSGIYNEQFF. DNA of the CDR3: TGCGCCAGCAGCTTGGATTCTAGCGGGATCTACAATGAGCAGTTCTTC. The genes are TRBV5-1 and TRBJ2-1; TRBD2 aligns across 9 bases. V lost 0 bases to trimming and J lost 3 bases; unmatched junction nucleotides: 4. This CDR3 contains 16 residues. Germline CDR1 SGHRS, CDR2 YFSETQ. Together with reference TRBV5-1 and TRBJ2-1, the CDR3 gives the full variable domain: KAGVTQTPRYLIKTRGQQVTLSCSPISGHRSVSWYQQTPGQGLQFLFEYFSETQRNKGNFPGRFSGRQFSNSRSEMNVSTLELGDSALYLCASSLDSSGIYNEQFFGPGTRLTVL.

The chain uses TRBV6-1 and TRBJ2-1; D remains unclear. Between the trimmed V and J ends, which lost 1 base and 5 bases, there was a span of 6 bases. CDR1 and CDR2 (germline): MNHNS, SASEGT. The CDR3 extends over 13 amino acids. CDR3 in amino acids: CASSEDRNNEQFF. The DNA for the CDR3 is TGTGCCAGCAGTGAAGATAGAAACAATGAGCAGTTCTTC.

The chain combines TRBV3-1 (or the pseudogene TRBV3-2) with TRBJ1-5, with TRBD1 matching over 9 bases. In germline, CDR1 is LGHDT, CDR2 YNNKEL (reference sequence). Trimming cost V 5 bases and J 4 bases; bases outside gene matches: 6. The length of the CDR3 is 15 residues. DNA for the CDR3: TGTGCCAGCAGCATTACGGGACAGGGAAATCAGCCCCAGCATTTT. This translates into CASSITGQGNQPQHF.

The chain joins TRBV16 to TRBJ2-5; 10 bases align to TRBD1. Germline lookup yields CDR1 KGHSY and CDR2 FQNENV. V was pared by 3 bases and J by 3 bases, with 13 bases of the junction left unmatched. The CDR3 consists of 18 residues. CDR3 residues: CASSHPDRGQKPKETQYF. As DNA, the CDR3 is TGTGCCAGCAGCCACCCTGACAGGGGGCAGAAACCGAAAGAGACCCAGTACTTC.

This clone was seen just once. Here the CDR3 reads CASSLVGGGNQETQYF. The CDR3 DNA reads as TGTGCCAGCAGCTTAGTCGGGGGAGGCAACCAAGAGACCCAGTACTTC. V usage is TRBV7-2 and J usage is TRBJ2-5; weak D call: TRBD2 (6 bases). Germline V gene sequence: CDR1 SGHTA, CDR2 FQGNSA. Trimming pared 1 base from V and 0 bases from J, leaving 12 bases between. The length of the CDR3 is 16 residues. Based on the CDR3 plus reference TRBV7-2 and TRBJ2-5, the full variable domain is GAGVSQSPSNKVTEKGKDVELRCDPISGHTALYWYRQSLGQGLEFLIYFQGNSAPDKSGLPSDRFSAERTGGSVSTLTIQRTQQEDSAVYLCASSLVGGGNQETQYFGPGTRLLVL.

CDR3 residues: CASSFLTTDTQYF. In nucleotides, the CDR3 is TGTGCCAGCAGTTTTCTAACCACAGATACGCAGTATTTT. The chain carries TRBV27 and TRBJ2-3; D unclear. From germline, CDR1 is MNHEY and CDR2 SMNVEV (reference sequence). Trimming shortened V by 3 bases and J by 2 bases, and 6 bases separated the two germline ends. The CDR3 runs 13 residues.

This chain links TRBV5-6 with TRBJ2-5, with TRBD1 identical over 9 bases. J lost 5 bases, V lost 5 bases, and 10 bases had no gene match. Germline loops: CDR1 SGHDT, CDR2 YYEEEE. The CDR3 runs to 15 residues. CDR3 protein: CASRPGQGAWETQYF. DNA of the CDR3: TGTGCCAGCAGGCCGGGACAGGGTGCTTGGGAGACCCAGTACTTC. Together with reference TRBV5-6 and TRBJ2-5, the CDR3 gives the full variable domain: DAGVTQSPTHLIKTRGQQVTLRCSPKSGHDTVSWYQQALGQGPQFIFQYYEEEERQRGNFPDRFSGHQFPNYSSELNVNALLLGDSALYLCASRPGQGAWETQYFGPGTRLLVL.

The V call is TRBV6-5, the J call TRBJ1-1, with 7 bases matching TRBD1. This CDR3 spans 15 amino acids. Germline CDR1 reads MNHEY; CDR2 reads SVGAGI. V shed 6 bases, J shed 5 bases, and the junction held 12 bases outside the gene matches. The CDR3 DNA reads TGTGCCAGCAGCCGAACGCCGAGACAGGGTACTGAAGCTTTCTTT. It is translated as CASSRTPRQGTEAFF.

V usage is TRBV7-9 and J usage is TRBJ2-3, with 9 positions matching TRBD1. V was clipped by 7 bases and J by 1 base; unmatched bases: 12. The CDR3 has 17 amino acids. Germline CDR1 SEHNR, CDR2 FQNEAQ (reference sequence). CDR3 nucleotide sequence: TGTGCCAGCATCCCCGCATGGGACAGGGACCGCACAGATACGCAGTATTTT. Translating gives CASIPAWDRDRTDTQYF.

The chain couples TRBV12-3 or TRBV12-4 to TRBJ2-5, with no clear D. The CDR3 is made up of 12 amino acids. The germline V and J ends were trimmed by 4 bases and 5 bases, with 8 bases remaining between them. CDR3 protein: CASSSELETQYF. CDR3 nucleotides: TGTGCCAGCAGTTCAGAATTGGAGACCCAGTACTTC.

The chain is built from TRBV18 and TRBJ2-7; a weak D match, TRBD2 (5 bases). V was pared by 1 base and J by 5 bases, with 9 bases between. Germline-derived CDR1 and CDR2 are KGHSH and LQKENI. The CDR3 consists of 13 residues. CDR3 DNA: TGTGCCAGCTCACCACGAGGGATCGACGAGCAGTACTTC. Amino acids: CASSPRGIDEQYF.

The chain combines TRBV5-4 with TRBJ1-2, with D unresolved. CDR1 is SGHNT and CDR2 is YYREEE in the germline V gene (reference sequence). Between the trimmed V and J ends, which lost 4 bases and 1 base, there was a span of 20 bases. The length of the CDR3 is 17 residues. CDR3 loop: CASSPALLADHNYGYTF. For the CDR3, the DNA is TGTGCCAGCAGCCCTGCCCTTTTGGCAGATCATAACTATGGCTACACCTTC.

The chain combines TRBV11-2 with TRBJ2-1; 11 nucleotides agree with TRBD2. Trimming cost V 5 bases and J 0 bases; bases outside gene matches: 9. Looked up from germline, CDR1 is SGHAT and CDR2 is FQNNGV. The CDR3 length is 18 residues. CDR3 sequence: CASSQLAGAWASYNEQFF. The CDR3 coding sequence is TGTGCCAGCAGCCAACTAGCGGGAGCCTGGGCCTCCTACAATGAGCAGTTCTTC.

The chain couples TRBV7-2 to TRBJ2-3; TRBD2 is a possible D gene (6 bases). From germline, CDR1 is SGHTA and CDR2 FQGNSA. The CDR3 is made up of 14 amino acids. V was cut by 3 bases and J by 2 bases, with 9 bases left in between. The CDR3 coding sequence is TGTGCCAGCAGCTTGACTAGGACCACAGATACGCAGTATTTT. This translates into CASSLTRTTDTQYF.

The J gene is TRBJ2-7, the V gene TRBV10-2, with 9 bases matching TRBD2. CDR1 and CDR2 (germline): WSHSY, SAAADI. The CDR3 sequence is 14 residues long. V trimming: 7 bases; J trimming: 7 bases; junction bases outside the gene matches: 11. This CDR3 is CASTAGGRAPEQYF. In nucleotides, the CDR3 is TGCGCCAGCACCGCCGGCGGGAGGGCCCCGGAGCAGTACTTC.